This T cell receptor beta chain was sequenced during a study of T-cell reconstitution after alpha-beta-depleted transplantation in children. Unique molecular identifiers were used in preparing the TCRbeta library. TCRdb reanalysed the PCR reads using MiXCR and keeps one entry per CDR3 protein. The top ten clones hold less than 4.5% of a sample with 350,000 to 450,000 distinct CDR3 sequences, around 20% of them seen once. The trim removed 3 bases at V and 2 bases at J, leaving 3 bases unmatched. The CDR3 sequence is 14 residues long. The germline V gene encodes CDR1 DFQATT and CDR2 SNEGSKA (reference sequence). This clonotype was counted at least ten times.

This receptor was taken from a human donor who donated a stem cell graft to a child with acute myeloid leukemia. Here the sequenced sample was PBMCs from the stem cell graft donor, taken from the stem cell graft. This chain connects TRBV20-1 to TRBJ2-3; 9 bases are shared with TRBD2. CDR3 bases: TGCAGTGCTAGGCGGGAGGGCCTCACAGATACGCAGTATTTT. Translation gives CSARREGLTDTQYF.